This T cell receptor beta chain was retrieved from a study of control samples from healthy donors and cancer patients (dated by TCRdb to about 2020). From the cysteine up to the phenylalanine, the CDR3 has a length of 13 residues. Only the CDR3 part of the read is kept: 39 bases, read in frame from the first base. In the germline V gene (reference sequence), CDR1 corresponds to LNHNV and CDR2 to YYDKDF. V gives up 0 bases and J gives up 1 base, and the segment between their germline ends measures 4 bases. This clone has only one observation. Its antigen is currently not known. Base-call qualities are not available, and no considerably larger clone is one nucleotide away. The sample holds other DNA sequences that translate to the same CDR3. The library was generated by the immunoSEQ multiplex PCR assay. The immuneACCESS repertoire file appears here via TCRdb, limited to in-frame rearrangements. These files lack a portion of the clones; in checked studies, under half of the deficit traces to unresolved V genes, and the cause of the others is not known. In all, the sample holds about 39,000 clones, and around 80% of those were seen once. The ten largest clones take up 20% to 25% of the sample.

Sequencing input: PBMCs. The chain is encoded by TRBV15 joined to TRBJ2-7; the D gene lacks a confident call. This sequence was found in a woman in her fifties or sixties with lung cancer. DNA sequence: TGTGCCACCAGCAGAGATTGGTCCTACGAGCAGTACTTC. Translated, this is CATSRDWSYEQYF.